The sample holds a few counts of the clone carrying this T cell receptor (beta chain). Its antigen is not identified. Researchers prepared the TCRbeta library using unique molecular identifiers, the study reports. TCRdb reanalysed the PCR reads using MiXCR and keeps one entry per CDR3 protein. The profile covers approximately 800,000 distinct CDR3 sequences, with 15% to 20% appearing a single time and roughly 4.8% taken by the ten largest. This sample is part of a study of T-cell reconstitution after alpha-beta-depleted transplantation in children. CDR3 length: 17 residues. V dropped 7 bases and J dropped 2; count of bases not matched to a gene: 12. The germline V gene has CDR1 SGDLS and CDR2 YYNGEE. Findings and limits, study-wide: When one year had passed after transplant, most T-cell counts and diversity came from newly produced T cells. Surviving recipient T cells and thymic progenitors produced the high day-60 TCRbeta diversity seen in some patients.

The sequence derives from a male patient younger than 18 who had a stem cell transplant for acute lymphoblastic leukemia, so the T cells may come from the graft donor. The V gene is TRBV9, the J gene TRBJ2-1, with 10 bases fitting TRBD2. Material: PBMCs, mostly from graft donor cells, obtained 360 days after TCRalphabeta/CD19-depleted stem cell transplant. The DNA of the CDR3 is TGTGCCAGCGGGAAGGGACTAGCGAACCTCCCCTACAATGAGCAGTTCTTC. Amino acids: CASGKGLANLPYNEQFF. The entire variable domain, with the rest obtained from reference TRBV9 and TRBJ2-1, is as follows: DSGVTQTPKHLITATGQRVTLRCSPRSGDLSVYWYQQSLDQGLQFLIQYYNGEERAKGNILERFSAQQFPDLHSELNLSSLELGDSALYFCASGKGLANLPYNEQFFGPGTRLTVL.